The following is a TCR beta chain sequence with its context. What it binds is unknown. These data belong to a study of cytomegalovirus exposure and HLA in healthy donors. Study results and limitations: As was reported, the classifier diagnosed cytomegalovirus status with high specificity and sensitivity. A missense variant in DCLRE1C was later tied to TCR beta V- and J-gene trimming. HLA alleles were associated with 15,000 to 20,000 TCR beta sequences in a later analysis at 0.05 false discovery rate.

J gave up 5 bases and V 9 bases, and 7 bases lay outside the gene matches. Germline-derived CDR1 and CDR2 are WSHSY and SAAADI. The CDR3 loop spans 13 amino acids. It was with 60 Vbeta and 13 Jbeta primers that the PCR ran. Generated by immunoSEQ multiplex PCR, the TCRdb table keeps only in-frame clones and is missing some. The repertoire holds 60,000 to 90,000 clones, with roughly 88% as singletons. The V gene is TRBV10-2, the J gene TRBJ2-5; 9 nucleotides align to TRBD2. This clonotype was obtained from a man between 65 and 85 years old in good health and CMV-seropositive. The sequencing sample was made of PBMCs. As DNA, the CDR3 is TGCGCCAGTGGCGGGGGGGCCGGGGAGACCCAGTACTTC. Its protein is CASGGGAGETQYF.